This is a list of T cell receptor beta chains from one sample in a study of neurological immune-mediated disorders. TCRdb independently ran MiXCR on the 5' RACE reads; one entry per CDR3 protein. The sample carries 75,000 to 85,000 distinct CDR3 sequences, 17% recorded once. The material sequenced was PBMCs. These receptors were collected from a woman in her thirties or forties in good health. The CDR3 runs from the conserved cysteine through the conserved F or W. The order of the fields is J gene, clone size, D gene, V gene, CDR3 DNA, CDR3 protein. A D gene is named only where the DNA matches it firmly. Some rows mark clone size as missing; the rest say once, few, many or name a class of expanded clone.

TRBJ1-2 many - TRBV4-3 TGCGCCAGCAGCCCCACGGGCCTCTATGGCTACACCTTC CASSPTGLYGYTF
TRBJ1-6 many - TRBV5-5 TGTGCCAGCAGCTCGGGGGGTGGGTCACCCCTCCACTTT CASSSGGGSPLHF
TRBJ1-1 many - TRBV7-9 TGTGCCAGCAGCCCTCCAGGACGGTCTGATTCTGAAGCTTTCTTT CASSPPGRSDSEAFF
TRBJ2-2 many - TRBV10-3 TGTGCCACCGAGGGGGGCCCCGGGGAGCTGTTTTTT CATEGGPGELFF
TRBJ2-1 many - TRBV20-1 TGCAGTGCTAGACTCCAGGGGAGGGCGGGCAATGAGCAGTTCTTC CSARLQGRAGNEQFF
TRBJ2-5 many - TRBV20-1 TGCAGTGCTAGCCTGACCGGGGGCTCACAAGAGACCCAGTACTTC CSASLTGGSQETQYF
TRBJ1-5 many - TRBV5-1 TGCGCCAGCAGCTTGGAGGGGGGAAGTAGCAATCAGCCCCAGCATTTT CASSLEGGSSNQPQHF
TRBJ1-1 - - TRBV7-8 TGTGCCAGCAGCTTGAGGTTTGACTCCTCGGGTACTGAAGCTTTCTTT CASSLRFDSSGTEAFF
TRBJ2-3 many TRBD2 TRBV6-2/TRBV6-3 TGTGCCAGCAGTCAGGACGGGGGGGCCTATGGCACAGATACGCAGTATTTT CASSQDGGAYGTDTQYF
TRBJ2-7 many TRBD2 TRBV20-1 TGCAGTGCTAATGCGGGGGGGCATACTTTCGGCGACGAGCAGTACTTC CSANAGGHTFGDEQYF
TRBJ2-2 - TRBD1 TRBV10-1 TGCGCCAGCAGTGGGACAGGGCACACCGGGGAGCTGTTTTTT CASSGTGHTGELFF
TRBJ2-1 few TRBD2 TRBV7-6 TGTGCCAGCAGCAGTCGAGCCGGGACTAGCGGGTTCTCCTACAATGAGCAGTTCTTC CASSSRAGTSGFSYNEQFF
TRBJ1-6 many - TRBV7-2 TGTGCCAGCAGTCCACTTCAGGGAACCTATTCACCCCTCCACTTT CASSPLQGTYSPLHF
TRBJ2-1 many - TRBV28 TGTGCCAGCAGTTCCCGTGGTGTGCGGGGAAATGAGCAGTTCTTC CASSSRGVRGNEQFF
TRBJ1-2 - - TRBV5-1 TGCGCCAGCAGCTTGGGAGCCTCAATCGATTATGGCTACACCTTC CASSLGASIDYGYTF
TRBJ1-3 many - TRBV7-8 TGTGCCAGCAGCTTTCGAGGGACCTCTGGAAACACCATATATTTT CASSFRGTSGNTIYF
TRBJ2-6 many - TRBV5-1 TGCGCCAGCAGCTTGGCCCCGAGGACTGGGGCCAACGTCCTGACTTTC CASSLAPRTGANVLTF
TRBJ2-7 many - TRBV7-6 TGTGCCAGCAGCTCCCCGACAGCTTCCTACGAGCAGTACTTC CASSSPTASYEQYF
TRBJ2-2 many TRBD1 TRBV5-1 TGCGCCAGCAGCTTACAGGGGGCCTACACCGGGGAGCTGTTTTTT CASSLQGAYTGELFF
TRBJ1-1 many TRBD1 TRBV20-1 TGCAGTGCTGAACCAGGGGGCCCTGAGGGCACTGAAGCTTTCTTT CSAEPGGPEGTEAFF
TRBJ2-1 many - TRBV5-1 TGCGCCAGCAGCGGGGGCCTTTCCTACAATGAGCAGTTCTTC CASSGGLSYNEQFF
TRBJ2-3 many TRBD2 TRBV5-1 TGCGCCAGCAGCTTGGCCTCGACTAGCAGAGTCACAGATACGCAGTATTTT CASSLASTSRVTDTQYF
TRBJ2-2 many TRBD2 TRBV15 TGTGCCACCGGAGAGCGGGGGGGCTACACCGGGGAGCTGTTTTTT CATGERGGYTGELFF
TRBJ1-2 many TRBD1 TRBV5-1 TGCGCCAGCAGCCCGCAGGGGGACTATGGCTACACCTTC CASSPQGDYGYTF
TRBJ1-1 - - TRBV7-9 TGTGCCAGCAGCCCACGGACCTTTACAATAACCACTGAAGCTTTCTTT CASSPRTFTITTEAFF
TRBJ1-5 many - TRBV5-1 TGCGCCAGCAGCTTGAGAGGGGCCCCTAATCAGCCCCAGCATTTT CASSLRGAPNQPQHF
TRBJ2-2 many TRBD1 TRBV9 TGTGCCAGCAGCGCCCTGACCGGGACAGGGAAAACCGGGGAGCTGTTTTTT CASSALTGTGKTGELFF
TRBJ2-7 many TRBD2 TRBV7-2 TGTGCCAGCAGCTTAAGAGTTAGCGGGGGGAGTCACGAGCAGTACTTC CASSLRVSGGSHEQYF
TRBJ1-2 - - TRBV7-2 TGTGCCAGCAGCTTACGGGGGCAAGGCTATGGCTACACCTTC CASSLRGQGYGYTF
TRBJ1-1 many - TRBV7-3 TGTGCCAGCAGCTTAAGAGAGGGCAGCGAAGCTTTCTTT CASSLREGSEAFF
TRBJ2-2 many TRBD2 TRBV6-5 TGTGCCAGCAGTTCTGGGACTAGCAACACCGGGGAGCTGTTTTTT CASSSGTSNTGELFF
TRBJ2-5 many - TRBV20-1 TGCAGTGCTAGGAGGGAGTCTGAGACCCAGTACTTC CSARRESETQYF